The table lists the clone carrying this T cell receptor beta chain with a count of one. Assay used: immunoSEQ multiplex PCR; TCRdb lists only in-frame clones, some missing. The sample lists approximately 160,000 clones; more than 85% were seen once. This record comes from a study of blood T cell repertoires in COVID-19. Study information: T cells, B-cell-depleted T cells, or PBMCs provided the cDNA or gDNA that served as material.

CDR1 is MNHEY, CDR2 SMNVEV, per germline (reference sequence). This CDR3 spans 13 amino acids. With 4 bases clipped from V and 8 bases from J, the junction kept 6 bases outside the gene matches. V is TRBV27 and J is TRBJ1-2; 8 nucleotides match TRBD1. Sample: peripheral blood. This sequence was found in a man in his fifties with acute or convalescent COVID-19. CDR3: CASSSGQGKGYTF. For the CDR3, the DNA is TGTGCCAGCAGTTCCGGACAGGGTAAAGGCTACACCTTC.